A selection of T cell receptor beta chains follows, all from one sample in a study of molecular identifiers for immune sequencing clone quantification. MiXCR, applied by TCRdb to the PCR reads, yields one record per CDR3 protein. The sample consists of tens of thousands of distinct CDR3 sequences, around 25% of them appearing once. Source material: naive CD8+ T cells from blood, with Jurkat cell RNA spiked in. The receptors were gathered from a human donor in good health. Some libraries in this study had Jurkat cell RNA spiked in. The CDR3 runs from the conserved cysteine through the conserved F or W. The order of the fields is J gene, D gene, V gene, clone size, CDR3 DNA, CDR3 protein. A D gene is named only where the DNA matches it firmly. Clone size is not always given. Where it is, it says once, few, many or a class for expanded clones.

>TRBJ2-3|NA|TRBV12-3/TRBV12-4|many
TGTGCCAGCAGTTTCCGGGTCACAGATACGCAGTATTTT
CASSFRVTDTQYF
>TRBJ2-3|TRBD2|TRBV7-6|many
TGTGCCAGCAGCTTCGAAGCGGGAGGGCCGGATACGCAGTATTTT
CASSFEAGGPDTQYF
>TRBJ2-7|NA|TRBV29-1|many
TGCAGCGTTGGACCAAATCAGGGTAACGAGCAGTACTTC
CSVGPNQGNEQYF
>TRBJ1-1|NA|TRBV28|NA
TGTGCCAGCAGCCCTATATTAAGCCGGGCCCCGACCACTGAAGCTTTCTTT
CASSPILSRAPTTEAFF
>TRBJ2-2|NA|TRBV19|NA
TGTGCCAGTAGTATAGGAAACGCCGGGGAGCTGTTTTTT
CASSIGNAGELFF
>TRBJ2-3|TRBD2|TRBV29-1|many
TGCAGCGTTGTCTCGCCGCTTGAGCGGGGTAGCACAGATACGCAGTATTTT
CSVVSPLERGSTDTQYF
>TRBJ1-1|NA|TRBV27|few
TGTGCCAGCAGTTTAAGTGTGGCAGGGAACACTGAAGCTTTCTTT
CASSLSVAGNTEAFF
>TRBJ2-7|NA|TRBV27|NA
TGTGCCAGCAGTTTATTGTCGGGACAAAAATGGTACGAGCAGTACTTC
CASSLLSGQKWYEQYF
>TRBJ2-2|NA|TRBV7-2|NA
TGTGCCAGCAGCCCCTGGATTAGCACCGGGGAGCTGCTTTTT
CASSPWISTGELLF
>TRBJ2-7|TRBD2|TRBV6-2/TRBV6-3|NA
TGTGCCAGCTGCTGCGGGACCTGGAGGACTAGCGGGACATACGAGCAGTACTTC
CASCCGTWRTSGTYEQYF
>TRBJ1-5|NA|TRBV2|NA
TGTGCCAGCATGTGGACAGCTAGCAATCAGCCCCAGCATTTT
CASMWTASNQPQHF
>TRBJ1-4|NA|TRBV7-9|few
TGTGCCAGCAGCTTATCTCGTGGGGCAGGCTCTAATGAAAAACTGTTTTTT
CASSLSRGAGSNEKLFF
>TRBJ2-3|NA|TRBV24-1|many
TGTGCCACCAGTGCGCGCAGCACAGATACGCAGTATTTT
CATSARSTDTQYF
>TRBJ1-1|NA|TRBV30|few
TGTGCCTGGAGTCCGGGGGCCGACACTGAAGCTTTCTTT
CAWSPGADTEAFF
>TRBJ2-1|TRBD2|TRBV27|NA
TGTGCCAGCAGTTTATCTCATGGGGGGGATGAGCAGTTCTTC
CASSLSHGGDEQFF
>TRBJ2-7|TRBD1|TRBV4-3|many
TGCGCCAGCAGCCATCCCGGGACAGGGGGCGAGCAGTACTTC
CASSHPGTGGEQYF
>TRBJ2-1|TRBD2|TRBV6-5|NA
TGTGCCAGCAGTTACGGACTAGCGGGGGTTAATGAGCAGTTCTTC
CASSYGLAGVNEQFF
>TRBJ1-1|TRBD1|TRBV6-2/TRBV6-3|NA
TGTGCCAGCAGCGACACCCTTACAGGGGCAACTGAAGCTTTCTTT
CASSDTLTGATEAFF
>TRBJ1-4|NA|TRBV7-9|few
TGTGCCAGCAGCACTTCCGAGGAAAAACTGTTTTTT
CASSTSEEKLFF
>TRBJ1-1|NA|TRBV29-1|many
TGCAGCGTTGGACACCAGAACACTGAAGCTTTCTTT
CSVGHQNTEAFF
>TRBJ2-3|NA|TRBV12-3/TRBV12-4|few
TGTGCCAGCAGTTCATCCTCTTGGGGGGATACGCAGTATTTT
CASSSSSWGDTQYF
>TRBJ2-1|TRBD2|TRBV9|few
TGTGCCAGCAGCCCCCTAGCGGGGGGATTGAATGAGCAGTTCTTC
CASSPLAGGLNEQFF
>TRBJ1-1|NA|TRBV6-1|NA
TGTGCCAGCAGTGTTGCCTGGGGCACTGAAGCTTTCTTT
CASSVAWGTEAFF
>TRBJ2-6|NA|TRBV28|many
TGTGCCAGCTCCCTGGTAGACTCTGGGGCCAACGTCCTGACTTTC
CASSLVDSGANVLTF
>TRBJ1-1|NA|TRBV4-3|NA
TGCGCCAGCAGCCAAGATAATTGGAGGGACATATACACTGAAGCTTTCTTT
CASSQDNWRDIYTEAFF
>TRBJ2-7|TRBD2|TRBV6-2/TRBV6-3|many
TGTGCCAGCAGTCACCCCGGACTAGCGGTTTACGAGCAGTACTTC
CASSHPGLAVYEQYF
>TRBJ2-7|NA|TRBV28|NA
TGTGCCAGCAGTTTAGCCGGGGGCTCCGAGCAGTACTTC
CASSLAGGSEQYF
>TRBJ1-1|NA|TRBV5-1|many
TGCGCCAGCAGCTTGGAAAATCTGGGCACTGAAGCTTTCTTT
CASSLENLGTEAFF
>TRBJ2-1|TRBD2|TRBV20-1|few
TGCAGTGCTAGAAGCCCAGCGGGGGAAGCCCGCTCCTACAATGAGCAGTTCTTC
CSARSPAGEARSYNEQFF
>TRBJ2-7|NA|TRBV7-9|many
TGTGCCAGCAGCTTGGGGGGGGGCAACGAGCAGTACTTC
CASSLGGGNEQYF
>TRBJ2-7|TRBD1|TRBV5-6|many
TGTGCCAGCAGCTTGGGGGACAGCCCCTACGAGCAGTACTTC
CASSLGDSPYEQYF
>TRBJ2-5|NA|TRBV4-1|few
TGCGCCAGCAGCCACGCGGGGGAGACCCAGTACTTC
CASSHAGETQYF
>TRBJ2-1|NA|TRBV12-3/TRBV12-4|few
TGTGCCAGCAGTCCAGCGGACGTCTCCTACAATGAGCAGTTCTTC
CASSPADVSYNEQFF
>TRBJ1-2|NA|TRBV7-9|many
TGTGCCAGCAGCTTAGCGTCTGGGCAAGCTAACTATGGCTACACCTTC
CASSLASGQANYGYTF
>TRBJ1-5|NA|TRBV21-1|many
TGTGCCAGCAGCAAACGGAGCCGGGACGGTTTCAATCAGCCCCAGCATTTT
CASSKRSRDGFNQPQHF
>TRBJ2-7|NA|TRBV28|NA
TGTGCCAGCAGTTTCAGGTTGTTGCCCCACGAGCAGTACTTC
CASSFRLLPHEQYF
>TRBJ2-5|NA|TRBV7-9|few
TGTGCCAGCAGCCAGGTGGGCAGTCAAGAGACCCGGTACTTC
CASSQVGSQETRYF
>TRBJ2-7|NA|TRBV4-1|many
TGCGCCAGCAGCCAAGAGGGGGCGGGAATCGGCGAGCAGTACTTC
CASSQEGAGIGEQYF
>TRBJ2-7|NA|TRBV6-1|many
TGTGCCAGCAGTGATCCCTACCTCGAGCAGTACTTC
CASSDPYLEQYF
>TRBJ2-7|NA|TRBV30|NA
TGTGCCCTCCGGGGCTGGCAGTACTTC
CALRGWQYF